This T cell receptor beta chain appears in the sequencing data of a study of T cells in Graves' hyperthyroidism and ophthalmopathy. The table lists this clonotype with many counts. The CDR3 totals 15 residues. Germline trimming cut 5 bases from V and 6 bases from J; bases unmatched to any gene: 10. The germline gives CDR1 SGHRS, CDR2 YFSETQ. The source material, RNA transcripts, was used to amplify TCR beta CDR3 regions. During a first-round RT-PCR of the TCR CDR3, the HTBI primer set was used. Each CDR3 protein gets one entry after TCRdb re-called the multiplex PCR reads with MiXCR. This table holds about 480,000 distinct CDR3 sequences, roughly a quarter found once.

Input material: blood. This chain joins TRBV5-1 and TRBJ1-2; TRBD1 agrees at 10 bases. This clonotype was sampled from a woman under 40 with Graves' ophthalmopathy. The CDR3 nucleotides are TGCGCCAGCAGTTCCGGGACAGGGGCAGTCCATGGCTACACCTTC. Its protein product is CASSSGTGAVHGYTF.